This entry lists 16 T cell receptor beta chains sequenced from one sample in a study of T cell repertoires in cytomegalovirus infection. Their specific antigens are unknown. Using its own MiXCR run on the reads, TCRdb lists one record per CDR3 protein. The sample includes approximately 270,000 distinct CDR3 sequences, 22% seen only once; the top ten take roughly a fifth. Sample: cultured PBMCs, taken from culture after CMV antigen stimulation. These TCRs come from a human donor in good health (CMV status not recorded). Some clones in this sample may be carry-over from other donors' samples.

This clonotype has a count of ten or more. The chain employs TRBV12-3 or TRBV12-4 and TRBJ1-5; 8 nucleotides line up with TRBD1. V trimming: 6 bases; J trimming: 2 bases; junction bases outside the gene matches: 3. This CDR3 spans 14 amino acids. The CDR3 reads CASRADRGNQPQHF. CDR3 DNA sequence: TGTGCCAGCAGAGCGGACAGGGGCAATCAGCCCCAGCATTTT.

This clonotype turned up a few times. This rearrangement joins TRBV11-1 to TRBJ1-1; 8 nucleotides match TRBD1. This CDR3 is 15 amino acids long. Per germline, CDR1 SGHAT and CDR2 FQDESV (reference sequence). J was trimmed by 0 bases and V by 4 bases; bases with no gene match: 4. The CDR3 bases are TGTGCCAGCAGCTCGACGGACAGGGTGAACACTGAAGCTTTCTTT. It yields the protein CASSSTDRVNTEAFF.

The gene calls are TRBV20-1 and TRBJ2-5; TRBD1 might be the D (6 bases). The germline CDR1 and CDR2 sequences are DFQATT and SNEGSKA (reference sequence). The CDR3 spans 15 residues. Trimming cost V 0 bases and J 2 bases, with 13 bases left between them. In DNA, the CDR3 is TGCAGTGCTAGAGACCCCCCAGGACAGCAAGAGACCCAGTACTTC. Its protein is CSARDPPGQQETQYF.

This clonotype came up a few times. The V gene is TRBV14, the J gene TRBJ2-7, with D unresolved. The CDR3 runs to 11 residues. Between the trimmed V and J ends, which lost 4 bases and 9 bases, there was a span of 10 bases. The germline V gene has CDR1 SGHDN and CDR2 FVKESK. CDR3 in DNA: TGTGCCAGCAGCCTGACATGGATGCAGTACTTC. Translating gives CASSLTWMQYF.

The chain employs TRBV4-3 and TRBJ2-5; D ambiguous. Germline loops: CDR1 LGHNA, CDR2 YSLEER. The length of the CDR3 is 15 residues. V was pared by 1 base and J by 1 base, with 10 bases between. CDR3 in DNA: TGCGCCAGCAGCCAAGCGCTCAGCCCCCAAGAGACCCAGTACTTC. Translation: CASSQALSPQETQYF.

This rearrangement joins TRBV15 to TRBJ1-4; 9 bases are a match to TRBD1. The CDR3 sequence is 15 residues long. CDR1 and CDR2 (germline): LNHNV, YYDKDF (reference sequence). V lost 1 base, J lost 7 bases, and 4 bases stayed unmatched. The CDR3 region has the DNA TGTGCCACCAGCAGAGTGGGACAGGGAGTTGAAAAACTGTTTTTT. Its translation is CATSRVGQGVEKLFF.

The chain employs TRBV3-1 and TRBJ2-2, with D possibly matching TRBD1 (6 bases). CDR3 length: 13 residues. Deletions cut 1 base from V and 6 bases from J, with 6 bases between. The germline gives CDR1 LGHDT, CDR2 YNNKEL (reference sequence). The CDR3 here is CASSQAGAGELFF. The CDR3 nucleotides read TGTGCCAGCAGCCAAGCAGGGGCCGGGGAGCTGTTTTTT.

This clonotype was counted between two and nine times. The V call is TRBV12-3 or TRBV12-4, the J call TRBJ1-2; unclear D gene. Trimming stripped 5 bases from V and 8 bases from J, with 9 bases between. The CDR3 is 11 amino acids. As DNA, the CDR3 is TGTGCCAGCAGTCCCATCAAGGGCTACACCTTC. Translating it yields CASSPIKGYTF.

There are many counts of this clonotype. This chain joins TRBV11-2 and TRBJ2-1; D may be TRBD2 (5 bases). Deletions cut 5 bases from V and 7 bases from J, with 15 bases between. Germline values: CDR1 SGHAT, CDR2 FQNNGV. The length of the CDR3 is 14 residues. CDR3 protein: CASSPRRAGNEQFF. The CDR3 DNA follows: TGTGCCAGCAGCCCTCGGCGGGCGGGTAATGAGCAGTTCTTC. Full variable domain (missing parts from reference TRBV11-2 and TRBJ2-1): EAGVAQSPRYKIIEKRQSVAFWCNPISGHATLYWYQQILGQGPKLLIQFQNNGVVDDSQLPKDRFSAERLKGVDSTLKIQPAKLEDSAVYLCASSPRRAGNEQFFGPGTRLTVL.

This clonotype was recorded many times. The chain recombines TRBV7-2 with TRBJ1-2; D is unresolved. Trimming took off 0 bases at V and 9 bases at J, with 8 bases between the two ends. The CDR3 sequence is 12 residues long. Germline-derived CDR1 and CDR2 are SGHTA and FQGNSA. The CDR3 DNA follows: TGTGCCAGCAGCTTAGCTATGTTTCGCTACACCTTC. Translating gives CASSLAMFRYTF.

This clonotype was detected only a few times. The chain employs TRBV4-1 and TRBJ1-4, with a tentative D call TRBD1 (5 bases). V was clipped by 1 base and J by 0 bases, with 12 bases between them. CDR1 and CDR2 from the germline V gene are MGHRA and YSYEKL. The CDR3 runs 17 residues. As DNA, the CDR3 is TGCGCCAGCAGCCAAGCGTCGGGACCTGCAACTAATGAAAAACTGTTTTTT. Its protein is CASSQASGPATNEKLFF.

The genes are TRBV27 and TRBJ2-7; 9 bases map to TRBD1. CDR1 is MNHEY and CDR2 is SMNVEV in the germline V gene (reference sequence). The CDR3 has 16 residues. V lost 6 bases to trimming and J lost 0 bases; unmatched junction nucleotides: 9. The DNA for the CDR3 is TGTGCCAGCAGCCGGATGGGGACAGGGAGCTCCTACGAGCAGTACTTC. This encodes CASSRMGTGSSYEQYF.

This rearrangement joins TRBV12-3 or TRBV12-4 to TRBJ2-3; the match to TRBD2 covers 8 bases. Unmatched junction bases numbered 18, after V lost 3 bases and J lost 10 bases. CDR3 length: 17 amino acids. The CDR3, as DNA: TGTGCCAGCAGTTTTATAGGCAGCGGGAGCCCCCGTGTCGCGCAGTATTTT. It translates to CASSFIGSGSPRVAQYF.

In this sample, this clonotype turned up a few times. This chain uses TRBV5-4 with TRBJ2-7; D remains unclear. Between the trimmed V and J ends, which lost 4 bases and 2 bases, there was a span of 10 bases. Per the germline V gene, CDR1 is SGHNT and CDR2 is YYREEE (reference sequence). The CDR3 has 13 residues. DNA of the CDR3: TGTGCCAGCAGCGAGACTCAGACCTACGAGCAGTACGTC. This translates into CASSETQTYEQYV.

V and J are TRBV19 and TRBJ2-3, with a weak D call TRBD2 (5 bases). Germline CDR1 LNHDA, CDR2 SQIVND (reference sequence). Trimming left V 3 bases short and J 0 bases short, with 7 bases between. CDR3 length: 14 amino acids. The CDR3 sequence: CASSIGGSTDTQYF. The DNA for the CDR3 is TGTGCCAGTAGTATTGGCGGGAGCACAGATACGCAGTATTTT.

This clonotype has ten or more counts. This chain uses TRBV7-6 with TRBJ2-2; unclear D gene. CDR3 size: 12 residues. Germline V gene sequence: CDR1 SGHVS, CDR2 FNYEAQ. Trimming removed 5 bases from V and 2 bases from J, with 3 bases in between. The CDR3 region has the DNA TGTGCCAGCAGCCGTAACACCGGGGAGCTGTTTTTT. Translating it yields CASSRNTGELFF. Based on the CDR3 plus reference TRBV7-6 and TRBJ2-2, the full variable domain is GAGVSQSPRYKVTKRGQDVALRCDPISGHVSLYWYRQALGQGPEFLTYFNYEAQQDKSGLPNDRFSAERPEGSISTLTIQRTEQRDSAMYRCASSRNTGELFFGEGSRLTVL.